This entry is about one TCR beta chain. What it binds is unknown. The entry originates in a study of T cells after yellow fever vaccination. Study context: Preparing low-cell-number fractions relied on SMART-Seq v4 Ultra Low Input. Notes on the study in general: Clonotype sharing between CD4 and CD8 compartments was small. Re-detected after boosting: most primary clones, 96% of CD4 and about 89% of CD8.

Using its own MiXCR run on the 5' RACE reads, TCRdb lists one record per CDR3 protein. This table has about 340,000 distinct CDR3 sequences, about 4% appearing once. The junction had 14 bases not matched to a gene; V was cut back by 4 bases and J by 6 bases. The V gene's germline CDR1 is LGHDT and CDR2 YNNKEL (reference sequence). This CDR3 contains 17 residues. This clonotype was obtained from a man between 18 and 29 years old who received the YFV17D yellow fever vaccine. Sequencing was performed on PBMCs, taken 5 days after the yellow fever booster vaccination. The chain has TRBV3-1 and TRBJ2-1, with 8 nucleotides matching TRBD2. CDR3 DNA sequence: TGTGCCAGCAGCCCGGAATTTCCGGGGGGGCCCGGCAATGAGCAGTTCTTC. This translates into CASSPEFPGGPGNEQFF.